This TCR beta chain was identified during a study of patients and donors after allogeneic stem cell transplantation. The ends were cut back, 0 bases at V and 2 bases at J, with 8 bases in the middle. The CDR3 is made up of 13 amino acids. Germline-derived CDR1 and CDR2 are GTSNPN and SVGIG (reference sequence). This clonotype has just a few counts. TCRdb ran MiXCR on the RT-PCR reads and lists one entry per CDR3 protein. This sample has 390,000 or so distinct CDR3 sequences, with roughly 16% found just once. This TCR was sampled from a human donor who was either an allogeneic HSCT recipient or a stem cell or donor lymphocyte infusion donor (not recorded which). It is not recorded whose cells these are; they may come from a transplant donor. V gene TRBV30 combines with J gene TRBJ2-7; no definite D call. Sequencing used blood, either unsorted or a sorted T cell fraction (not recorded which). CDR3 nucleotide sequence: TGTGCCTGGAGTGTACGCGTAACCTACGAGCAGTACTTC. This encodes CAWSVRVTYEQYF.